Below are 25 T cell receptor beta chains sequenced from a single sample in a study of blood T cell repertoires in COVID-19. Only in-frame clones appear in the TCRdb table, and some are missing; sequencing was by immunoSEQ multiplex PCR. Of over 200,000 clones detected, 88% appear once; the ten largest clones hold roughly 2.5%. Sequenced: peripheral blood. These receptors all stem from a woman aged 60-75 years with acute or convalescent COVID-19.

The V call is TRBV27, the J call TRBJ1-2, with D hard to call. The CDR3 covers 12 residues. V lost 2 bases and J 5 bases, leaving 6 bases between the germline ends. Germline assignment: CDR1 MNHEY and CDR2 SMNVEV (reference sequence). CDR3 amino acids: CASSLAGYGYTF. The CDR3 nucleotides are TGTGCCAGCAGTTTAGCCGGGTATGGCTACACCTTC.

This chain uses TRBV19 with TRBJ1-4; 9 bases align to TRBD1. The CDR3 is made up of 16 amino acids. The V gene end was trimmed by 5 bases and the J gene end by 4 bases; junction bases not matched to a gene: 8. Germline CDR1 reads LNHDA; CDR2 reads SQIVND (reference sequence). CDR3 DNA: TGTGCCAGTAGTCGAATTCCGGGACAGGGTAATGAAAAACTGTTTTTT. It is translated as CASSRIPGQGNEKLFF.

DNA for the CDR3: TGTGCCAGCAGTTATGATCCGGTTACGAATGAGCAGTTCTTC. Protein: CASSYDPVTNEQFF. This chain links TRBV6-2 or TRBV6-3 with TRBJ2-1; D not resolved. The CDR3 has 14 residues. The germline V and J ends were trimmed by 3 bases and 7 bases, with 13 bases remaining between them. The germline V gene encodes CDR1 MNHEY and CDR2 SVGEGT.

For the CDR3, the DNA is TGTGCCAGCAGCTCGGACAGGTCCAGGTCACCCCTCCACTTT. Translated: CASSSDRSRSPLHF. The chain combines TRBV7-2 with TRBJ1-6; 7 nucleotides line up with TRBD1. Germline CDR1 is SGHTA and CDR2 is FQGNSA. The CDR3 totals 14 residues. The trim removed 4 bases at V and 10 bases at J, leaving 7 bases unmatched.

The chain is built from TRBV9 and TRBJ2-6; D perhaps matches TRBD1 (6 bases). The germline V and J ends were trimmed by 3 bases and 3 bases, with 10 bases remaining between them. Germline V CDR1 and CDR2: SGDLS, YYNGEE. CDR3 length equals 15 residues. CDR3 DNA sequence: TGTGCCAGCAGCGCGAACAGGGTTGGGGCCAACGTCCTGACTTTC. Its translation: CASSANRVGANVLTF.

This CDR3 reads CASSLGGVGSNQPQHF. The CDR3 bases are TGTGCCAGCAGCTTAGGGGGGGTTGGGAGCAATCAGCCCCAGCATTTT. V is TRBV7-6 and J is TRBJ1-5, with a weak D call TRBD1 (5 bases). V was trimmed by 1 base and J by 1 base, leaving 11 bases between them. The CDR3 runs to 16 residues. Germline V gene data show CDR1 as SGHVS and CDR2 as FNYEAQ.

The chain carries TRBV15 and TRBJ2-7; a possible D gene is TRBD1 (6 bases). This CDR3 is 15 amino acids long. V lost 0 bases to trimming and J lost 2 bases, with 11 bases between them. Per germline, CDR1 LNHNV and CDR2 YYDKDF (reference sequence). The CDR3: CATSRDPDSAYEQYF. The CDR3 DNA reads TGTGCCACCAGCAGAGATCCGGACAGCGCCTACGAGCAGTACTTC.

The rearrangement uses TRBV5-1 and TRBJ2-7; TRBD1 agrees at 8 bases. CDR1 is SGHRS and CDR2 is YFSETQ in the germline V gene. The CDR3 is 15 residues long. Losses at the gene ends were 0 bases for V and 5 bases for J; bases not matched to a gene: 7. This CDR3 is CASSLVGQGINEQYF. The CDR3 DNA reads TGCGCCAGCAGCTTGGTTGGACAGGGCATCAACGAGCAGTACTTC. Together with reference TRBV5-1 and TRBJ2-7, the CDR3 gives the full variable domain: KAGVTQTPRYLIKTRGQQVTLSCSPISGHRSVSWYQQTPGQGLQFLFEYFSETQRNKGNFPGRFSGRQFSNSRSEMNVSTLELGDSALYLCASSLVGQGINEQYFGPGTRLTVT.

J is TRBJ2-1 and V is TRBV28; D gene uncertain. Germline V gene data show CDR1 as MDHEN and CDR2 as SYDVKM. The CDR3 is 14 amino acids. The V end lost 5 bases, the J end lost 5 bases, and 13 bases lay between the germline ends. The CDR3 DNA follows: TGTGCCAGCAGTCCTCCGCGGTCGCACAATGAGCAGTTCTTC. Residues: CASSPPRSHNEQFF.

J is TRBJ1-2 and V is TRBV3-1 (or the pseudogene TRBV3-2); no definite D call. There are 14 residues in the CDR3. Germline-derived CDR1 and CDR2 are LGHDT and YNNKEL (reference sequence). V lost 1 base, J lost 2 bases, and 8 bases lay in between. The CDR3 loop reads CASSQVPGNYGYTF. As DNA, the CDR3 is TGTGCCAGCAGCCAAGTTCCGGGAAACTATGGCTACACCTTC.

The rearrangement links TRBV11-2 to TRBJ2-3, with 10 bases identical to TRBD1. The CDR3 sequence is 16 residues long. Germline V CDR1 and CDR2: SGHAT, FQNNGV. V trimming: 5 bases; J trimming: 1 base; junction bases outside the gene matches: 6. CDR3 DNA sequence: TGTGCCAGCAGCAGACAGGGGGCTCTCGGCACAGATACGCAGTATTTT. This codes for CASSRQGALGTDTQYF.

The genes are TRBV9 and TRBJ2-3, with 9 bases identical to TRBD2. Germline trimming cut 0 bases from V and 2 bases from J; bases unmatched to any gene: 4. The CDR3 loop spans 16 amino acids. Per the germline V gene, CDR1 is SGDLS and CDR2 is YYNGEE. The CDR3 sequence is CASSVVGGRATDTQYF. DNA of the CDR3: TGTGCCAGCAGCGTAGTAGGCGGGAGGGCCACAGATACGCAGTATTTT.

The chain uses TRBV28 and TRBJ1-4; D is possibly TRBD1 (5 bases). V was clipped by 8 bases and J by 4 bases, with 17 bases between them. Germline V gene sequence: CDR1 MDHEN, CDR2 SYDVKM. The CDR3 runs 15 residues. DNA for the CDR3: TGTGCCAGCGGGGTAAAGACAGCCCTTAATGAAAAACTGTTTTTT. Protein: CASGVKTALNEKLFF. Based on the CDR3 plus reference TRBV28 and TRBJ1-4, the full variable domain is DVKVTQSSRYLVKRTGEKVFLECVQDMDHENMFWYRQDPGLGLRLIYFSYDVKMKEKGDIPEGYSVSREKKERFSLILESASTNQTSMYLCASGVKTALNEKLFFGSGTQLSVL.

V gene TRBV6-5 combines with J gene TRBJ2-7, with 9 bases identical to TRBD2. Germline V gives CDR1 MNHEY, CDR2 SVGAGI. The CDR3 sequence is 13 residues long. The trim removed 7 bases at V and 5 bases at J, leaving 6 bases unmatched. The CDR3, as DNA: TGTGCCAGCACGGCGGGAGGGCCCGACGAGCAGTACTTC. Encoded protein: CASTAGGPDEQYF.

CDR3 DNA: TGTGCCAGTAGTATGAACAGGGCAGCTTTCTTT. This codes for CASSMNRAAFF. The rearrangement uses TRBV19 and TRBJ1-1, with a tentative D call TRBD1 (6 bases). Germline loops: CDR1 LNHDA, CDR2 SQIVND (reference sequence). The CDR3 is 11 amino acids. Trimming left V 3 bases short and J 10 bases short, with 9 bases between.

The gene calls are TRBV28 and TRBJ1-3; TRBD1 aligns across 8 bases. The CDR3 has 13 residues. V dropped 8 bases and J dropped 3; count of bases not matched to a gene: 3. Germline V gene sequence: CDR1 MDHEN, CDR2 SYDVKM. Written as DNA, the CDR3 is TGTGCCAGCTGGGACAGGCATGGAAACACCATATATTTT. Its protein is CASWDRHGNTIYF.

This chain uses TRBV5-4 with TRBJ1-2, with D unresolved. With 3 bases removed from V and 0 bases from J, the gap between germline ends came to 12 bases. CDR3 length: 15 residues. Germline V gene sequence: CDR1 SGHNT, CDR2 YYREEE (reference sequence). This CDR3 is CASSSGREANYGYTF. The CDR3 bases are TGTGCCAGCAGCTCTGGACGGGAAGCTAACTATGGCTACACCTTC.

This sequence joins TRBV5-8 and TRBJ1-1; 9 positions match TRBD1. This CDR3 contains 15 residues. The germline V gene has CDR1 SGHTS and CDR2 YDEGEE. V gave up 2 bases and J gave up 3 bases; unmatched junction bases: 5. CDR3 DNA: TGTGCCAGCAGCTTTTGGGGACAGGGTTACACTGAAGCTTTCTTT. As protein: CASSFWGQGYTEAFF.

The genes are TRBV27 and TRBJ2-6, with TRBD1 matching over 12 bases. Unmatched junction bases numbered 4, after V lost 5 bases and J lost 2 bases. The germline V gene encodes CDR1 MNHEY and CDR2 SMNVEV (reference sequence). The CDR3 has 17 amino acids. CDR3 region: CASSPGQGATGANVLTF. In DNA form, the CDR3 reads TGTGCCAGCAGTCCGGGACAGGGGGCAACTGGGGCCAACGTCCTGACTTTC.

This clone has a single count. The same CDR3 can be traced to other DNA sequences in this sample. This chain links TRBV6-5 with TRBJ1-1; TRBD1 matches at 7 bases. V shed 6 bases, J shed 4 bases, and the junction held 5 bases outside the gene matches. The CDR3 covers 13 residues. Germline V CDR1 and CDR2: MNHEY, SVGAGI. The chain's CDR3 is CASRLAGGTEAFF. Here the CDR3 DNA reads TGTGCCAGCAGGCTGGCAGGGGGCACTGAAGCTTTCTTT.

The chain combines TRBV5-1 with TRBJ2-7; the match to TRBD2 covers 13 bases. The CDR3 totals 16 residues. CDR1 and CDR2 (germline): SGHRS, YFSETQ. J was trimmed by 0 bases and V by 4 bases; bases with no gene match: 4. This CDR3 is CASSPRLAGGSYEQYF. The CDR3 coding sequence is TGCGCCAGCAGCCCAAGACTAGCGGGAGGCTCCTACGAGCAGTACTTC.

V gene TRBV3-1 (or the pseudogene TRBV3-2) combines with J gene TRBJ1-6; D is unclear. Germline values: CDR1 LGHDT, CDR2 YNNKEL (reference sequence). The CDR3 sequence is 13 residues long. Deletions cut 1 base from V and 7 bases from J, with 5 bases between. The CDR3 bases are TGTGCCAGCAGCCAAGCCCCAAATTCACCCCTCCACTTT. It translates to CASSQAPNSPLHF.

The chain links TRBV24-1 to TRBJ2-1; 9 nucleotides match TRBD1. The CDR3 length is 14 residues. Trimming took 8 bases from V and 6 from J; bases not matched to a gene: 7. CDR1 and CDR2 from the germline V gene are KGHDR and SFDVKD. In DNA form, the CDR3 reads TGTGCCACCAATCCCGGGACAGGGCCCAATGAGCAGTTCTTC. Encoded protein: CATNPGTGPNEQFF.

V is TRBV25-1 and J is TRBJ1-5; possibly TRBD1 for D (5 bases). CDR1 and CDR2 from the germline V gene are MGHDK and SYGVNS. This CDR3 has 16 amino acids. Trimming stripped 2 bases from V and 4 bases from J, with 15 bases between. The CDR3 DNA reads TGTGCCAGCAGTGAAAGGGGCGGAGACGGTAATCAGCCCCAGCATTTT. It specifies CASSERGGDGNQPQHF.

The gene calls are TRBV3-1 (or the pseudogene TRBV3-2) and TRBJ1-1; 7 bases fit TRBD1. The CDR3 spans 15 residues. Germline CDR1 is LGHDT and CDR2 is YNNKEL (reference sequence). V lost 4 bases and J lost 1; bases outside the gene matches: 6. The CDR3 spells CASSPRQGKNTEAFF. Written as DNA, the CDR3 is TGTGCCAGCAGCCCTAGACAGGGAAAGAACACTGAAGCTTTCTTT.